Sequencing of this T cell receptor (beta chain) was carried out in a study of blood T cell repertoires in COVID-19. Study summary: T cells, B-cell-depleted T cells, or PBMCs provided the cDNA or gDNA that served as material.

This clone showed up just once. TCRdb's copy holds only in-frame clones and misses some; the assay was immunoSEQ multiplex PCR. The table shows 150,000 to 200,000 clones, with more than 75% occurring only once. Germline values: CDR1 LGHNT, CDR2 FRNRAP. This CDR3 contains 11 residues. V was pared by 7 bases and J by 2 bases, with 5 bases between. The TCR originated in a woman in her 50s who had recovered from COVID-19. The chain is built from TRBV12-5 and TRBJ2-5; D is unresolved. The specimen was PBMCs or T cells enriched from blood (not recorded which). CDR3 sequence reads: CASAIQETQYF. The CDR3 DNA is TGTGCTAGTGCTATACAAGAGACCCAGTACTTC.